This T cell receptor (beta chain) was found in a study of breast tumors, draining lymph nodes, adjacent tissues. Samples came from axillary lymph nodes draining the breast cancer. The CDR3 has 15 amino acids. Germline V gene sequence: CDR1 SGDLS, CDR2 YYNGEE. Study-level findings and limits: Tumor repertoires ranked between lymph nodes and nontumor tissue in diversity, with V and J gene preferences.

This clonotype occurred many times. Its antigen is unidentified. Since a much larger clone is just one base distant, this may be a read error. Using its own MiXCR run on the multiplex PCR reads, TCRdb lists one record per CDR3 protein. Among approximately 210,000 distinct CDR3 sequences listed, roughly 32% were seen once. The V gene is TRBV9, the J gene TRBJ1-2; D perhaps matches TRBD1 (6 bases). The sequencing input was axillary lymph node tissue. The receptor was isolated from a female donor with breast cancer. Some clones in this sample may be carry-over from other donors' samples. In DNA, the CDR3 is TGTGCCAGCAGCCCGTCATCGGGGGGCGACTATGGCTCCACCTTC. Its translation is CASSPSSGGDYGSTF.